This TCR beta chain was observed in a study of T cell responses to AZD1222 COVID-19 vaccine. Study results and limitations: Among vaccine-associated CD4 TCRs, coverage spanned spike, with dominance at 160-218 and 743-854. In a largely white British group with more females than males, clonal diversity was possibly underestimated. Recipients of two AZD1222 doses showed rising Spike-specific TCR breadth and depth.

TCRdb's copy holds only in-frame clones and misses some; the assay was immunoSEQ multiplex PCR. The data contain approximately 120,000 clones, approximately 93% of them singletons. Concerning this clone: The antigen remains unidentified.

The sequence derives from an adult in good health. The source material was peripheral blood, sampled on day 0 of AZD1222 vaccination.

This CDR3 reads CASSPLGHTSNTGELFF. CDR3 sequence (DNA): TGTGCCAGCTCACCACTGGGGCACACGTCGAACACCGGGGAGCTGTTTTTT. This rearrangement joins TRBV18 to TRBJ2-2; D might be TRBD1 (5 bases). From germline, CDR1 is KGHSH and CDR2 LQKENI. The V end was cut by 1 base, the J end by 0 bases, with 12 bases between. The CDR3 sequence is 17 residues long.